The clone carrying this TCR beta chain was picked up many times. The data were obtained in a study of patients and donors after allogeneic stem cell transplantation. This CDR3 region has 15 residues. Trimming left V 6 bases short and J 0 bases short, with 12 bases between. TCRdb called the RT-PCR reads again in MiXCR, with one record for every CDR3 protein. In the table there are about 960,000 distinct CDR3 sequences, 18% of which are singletons. The V and J genes are TRBV12-3 or TRBV12-4 and TRBJ1-5; D is ambiguous. The specimen sequenced was blood, either unsorted or a sorted T cell fraction (not recorded which). This clonotype was sampled from a human donor who was either an allogeneic HSCT recipient or a stem cell or donor lymphocyte infusion donor (not recorded which). It is not recorded whose cells these are; they may come from a transplant donor. CDR3: CASSSDGYSNQPQHF. In DNA, the CDR3 is TGTGCCAGCAGCTCAGACGGCTATAGCAATCAGCCCCAGCATTTT.